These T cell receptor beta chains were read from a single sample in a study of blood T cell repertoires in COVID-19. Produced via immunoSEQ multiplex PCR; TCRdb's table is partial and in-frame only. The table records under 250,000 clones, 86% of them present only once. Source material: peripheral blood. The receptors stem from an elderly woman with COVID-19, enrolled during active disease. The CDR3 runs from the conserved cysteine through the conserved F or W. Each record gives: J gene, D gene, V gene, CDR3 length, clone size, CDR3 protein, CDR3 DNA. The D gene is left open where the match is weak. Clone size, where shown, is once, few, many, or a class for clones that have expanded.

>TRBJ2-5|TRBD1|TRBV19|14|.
CASSRTGGLQTQYF
TGTGCCAGTAGTAGGACAGGGGGCTTGCAGACCCAGTACTTC
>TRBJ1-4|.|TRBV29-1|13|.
CSVAGGFNEKLFF
TGCAGCGTTGCGGGGGGCTTTAATGAAAAACTGTTTTTT
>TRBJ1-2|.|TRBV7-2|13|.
CASSSSGRGGYTF
TGTGCCAGCAGCTCCTCGGGGAGGGGCGGCTACACCTTC
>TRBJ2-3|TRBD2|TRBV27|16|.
CASSWLAGSSGDTQYF
TGTGCCAGCAGTTGGCTAGCGGGTAGTAGTGGAGATACGCAGTATTTT
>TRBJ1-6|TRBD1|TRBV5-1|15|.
CASSLGTGGRSPLHF
TGCGCCAGCAGCTTAGGGACAGGGGGCCGTTCACCCCTCCACTTT
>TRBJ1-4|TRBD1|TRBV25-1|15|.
CASSGTEGQGEKLFF
TGTGCCAGCAGTGGGACTGAGGGACAGGGAGAAAAACTGTTTTTT
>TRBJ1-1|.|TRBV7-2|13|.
CASRSSPNTEAFF
TGTGCCAGCAGATCGAGCCCGAACACTGAAGCTTTCTTT
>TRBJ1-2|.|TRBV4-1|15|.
CASSAPLGAGYGYTF
TGCGCCAGCAGCGCCCCTCTGGGCGCAGGCTATGGCTACACCTTC
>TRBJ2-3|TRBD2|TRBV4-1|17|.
CASSQASGGRRTDTQYF
TGCGCCAGCAGCCAAGCTAGCGGGGGGCGACGCACAGATACGCAGTATTTT
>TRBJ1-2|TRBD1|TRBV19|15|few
CASSIAGQGRYGYTF
TGTGCCAGTAGTATTGCAGGACAGGGAAGGTATGGCTACACCTTC
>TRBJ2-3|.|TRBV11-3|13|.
CASSLGPLNTQYF
TGTGCCAGCAGCTTAGGTCCCCTAAATACGCAGTATTTT
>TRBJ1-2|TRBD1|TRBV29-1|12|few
CSVGQGDYGYTF
TGCAGCGTTGGACAGGGGGACTATGGCTACACCTTC
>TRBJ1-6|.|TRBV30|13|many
CAWTRGQASPLHF
TGTGCCTGGACGCGGGGTCAGGCTTCACCCCTCCACTTT
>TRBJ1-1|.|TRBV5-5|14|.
CASSFIGRGTEAFF
TGTGCCAGCAGCTTCATCGGTCGGGGGACTGAAGCTTTCTTT
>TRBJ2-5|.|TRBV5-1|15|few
CASSPSRGVHETQYF
TGCGCCAGCAGCCCAAGCAGGGGGGTTCATGAGACCCAGTACTTC
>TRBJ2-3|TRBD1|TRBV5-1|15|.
CASSKGQQITDTQYF
TGCGCCAGCAGCAAGGGACAGCAAATCACAGATACGCAGTATTTT
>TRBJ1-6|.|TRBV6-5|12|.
CASSSRGEPLHF
TGTGCCAGCAGTTCCAGGGGCGAACCCCTCCACTTT
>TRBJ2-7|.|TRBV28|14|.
CASSLHRDPYEQYF
TGTGCCAGCAGCCTGCACAGGGATCCTTACGAGCAGTACTTC
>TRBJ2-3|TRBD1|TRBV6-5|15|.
CASGRQGAGPDTQYF
TGTGCCAGCGGCAGACAGGGGGCTGGCCCAGATACGCAGTATTTT
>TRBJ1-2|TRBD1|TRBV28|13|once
CASRAGTAYGYTF
TGTGCCAGCAGGGCCGGGACAGCCTATGGCTACACCTTC
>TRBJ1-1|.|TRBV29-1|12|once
CSVGGSNTEAFF
TGCAGCGTGGGGGGATCGAACACTGAAGCTTTCTTT
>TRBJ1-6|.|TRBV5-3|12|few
CARSLSNSPLHF
TGTGCCAGAAGCCTGAGTAATTCACCCCTCCACTTT
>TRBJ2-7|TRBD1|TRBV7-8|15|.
CASTPSTGGTYEQYF
TGTGCCAGCACCCCTTCGACAGGGGGGACCTACGAGCAGTACTTC
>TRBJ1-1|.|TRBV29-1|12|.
CSVRAANTEAFF
TGCAGCGTGAGGGCGGCTAACACTGAAGCTTTCTTT
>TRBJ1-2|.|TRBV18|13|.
CASSPPGGSGYTF
TGTGCCAGCTCACCGCCGGGGGGGAGCGGCTACACCTTC
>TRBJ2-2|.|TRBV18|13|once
CASSAHEAGELFF
TGTGCCAGCTCAGCACATGAGGCCGGGGAGCTGTTTTTT
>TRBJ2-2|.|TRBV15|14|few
CATKVAPNTGELFF
TGTGCCACCAAAGTGGCCCCGAACACCGGGGAGCTGTTTTTT
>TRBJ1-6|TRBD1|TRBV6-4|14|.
CASSPGQGESPLHF
TGTGCCAGCAGCCCGGGACAGGGAGAATCACCCCTCCACTTT
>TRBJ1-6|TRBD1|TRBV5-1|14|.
CASSGDRGFSPLHF
TGCGCCAGCAGCGGGGACAGGGGGTTTTCACCCCTCCACTTT
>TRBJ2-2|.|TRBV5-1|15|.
CASSYRVANTGELFF
TGCGCCAGCAGCTACCGGGTTGCGAACACCGGGGAGCTGTTTTTT
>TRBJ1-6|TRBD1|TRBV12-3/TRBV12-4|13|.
CASSFTGGSPLHF
TGTGCCAGCAGTTTTACAGGGGGTTCACCCCTCCACTTT
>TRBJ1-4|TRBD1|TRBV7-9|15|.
CASSQEGGSNEKLFF
TGTGCCAGCAGCCAGGAAGGGGGCAGTAATGAAAAACTGTTTTTT
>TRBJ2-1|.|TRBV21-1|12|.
CATSGVLYEQFF
TGTGCGACGAGCGGGGTTCTATATGAGCAGTTCTTC
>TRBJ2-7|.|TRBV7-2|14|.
CASRFMAGAYEQYF
TGTGCCAGCAGGTTTATGGCAGGTGCCTACGAGCAGTACTTC
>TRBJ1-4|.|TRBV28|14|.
CASSSGQTREKLFF
TGTGCCAGCAGTTCCGGACAGACTCGTGAAAAACTGTTTTTT
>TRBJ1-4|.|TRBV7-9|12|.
CASSFGGEKLFF
TGTGCCAGCAGCTTCGGGGGGGAAAAACTGTTTTTT
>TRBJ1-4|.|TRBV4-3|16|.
CASSQERSTGLEKLFF
TGCGCCAGCAGCCAAGAGAGGTCGACAGGTCTTGAAAAACTGTTTTTT
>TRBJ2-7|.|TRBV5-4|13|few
CASRQGASYEQYF
TGTGCCAGCAGACAAGGGGCATCCTACGAGCAGTACTTC
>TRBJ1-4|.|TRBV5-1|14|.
CASSNPGTNEKLFF
TGCGCCAGCAGCAATCCCGGGACTAATGAAAAACTGTTTTTT
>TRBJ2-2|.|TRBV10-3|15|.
CAISGYGGATGELFF
TGTGCCATCAGTGGTTACGGCGGGGCCACCGGGGAGCTGTTTTTT
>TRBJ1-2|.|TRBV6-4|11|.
CASRQGYGYTF
TGTGCCAGCAGGCAGGGATATGGCTACACCTTC
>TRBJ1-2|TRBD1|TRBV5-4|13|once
CASTVTGAEGYTF
TGTGCCAGCACCGTCACAGGGGCAGAAGGCTACACCTTC
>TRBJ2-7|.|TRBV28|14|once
CASRSRRGSYEQYF
TGTGCCAGTCGTTCACGAAGGGGCTCCTACGAGCAGTACTTC
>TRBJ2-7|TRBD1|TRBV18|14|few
CASSPDRGAYEQYF
TGTGCCAGCTCACCGGACAGGGGTGCCTACGAGCAGTACTTC
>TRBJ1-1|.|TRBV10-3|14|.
CAISPGHLDTEAFF
TGTGCCATCAGCCCGGGACATTTGGACACTGAAGCTTTCTTT
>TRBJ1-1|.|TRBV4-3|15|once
CASSQGGQLNTEAFF
TGCGCCAGCAGCCAAGGCGGACAGCTGAACACTGAAGCTTTCTTT